This TCR beta chain was profiled in a study of vaccination and CD4 T cells after COVID-19. Study summary: Six males and four females, two Hispanic, made up the convalescents. The interval from dose two to post-vaccine sampling had a median of about 66 days, and it ranged from 14 to 241. Control cultures, each given a CEFX pool, an HIV-1 Nef pool, or no peptide, were included.

With regard to this clonotype: Its target is unknown.

Treatment specified: roughly ten-day PBMC culture with coronavirus spike peptide pools or control peptides (ViraFEST assay). The CDR3 runs to 10 residues. The V gene's germline CDR1 is SGHRS and CDR2 YFSETQ. Deletions cut 5 bases from V and 4 bases from J, with 1 base between. Cultured CD4+ T cells had their DNA profiled by the Oncomine TCR Beta short-read assay. TCRdb independently ran MiXCR on the PCR reads; one entry per CDR3 protein. The data hold 11,000 or so distinct CDR3 sequences, with 45% to 60% observed a single time. The chain employs TRBV5-1 and TRBJ1-5; D is ambiguous. The receptor was isolated from a human donor who had recovered from COVID-19. Sequencing was carried out using CD4+ T cells from blood, cultured in vitro. The DNA for the CDR3 is TGCGCCAGCAGAAATCAGCCCCAGCATTTT. Translated: CASRNQPQHF.